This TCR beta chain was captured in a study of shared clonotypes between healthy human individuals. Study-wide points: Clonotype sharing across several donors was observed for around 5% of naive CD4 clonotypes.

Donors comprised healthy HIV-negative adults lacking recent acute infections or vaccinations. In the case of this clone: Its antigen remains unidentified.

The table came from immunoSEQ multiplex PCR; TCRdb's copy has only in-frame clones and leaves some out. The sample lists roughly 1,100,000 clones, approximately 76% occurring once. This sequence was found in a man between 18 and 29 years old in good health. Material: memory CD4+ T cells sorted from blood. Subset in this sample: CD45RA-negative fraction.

CDR3 DNA: TGTGCCTGGAGTGCCGGGCCCTCATACTTCTTC. Translating gives CAWSAGPSYFF. This chain links TRBV30 with TRBJ2-1; D ambiguous. This CDR3 contains 11 residues. V lost 1 base and J 16 bases, leaving 14 bases between the germline ends. Germline V lookup: CDR1 GTSNPN, CDR2 SVGIG (reference sequence).